This is a list of T cell receptor beta chains from one sample in a study of regulatory T cells in long-lasting Graves disease. TCRdb re-derived calls from the multiplex PCR reads in MiXCR, one entry per CDR3 protein. The sample includes a few hundred thousand distinct CDR3 sequences, 23% of them seen just once. Here the sequenced sample was peripheral blood mononuclear cells (PBMCs), taken when the disease was refractory, from a patient treated with antithyroid drugs. These receptors were obtained from a woman aged 40 to 50 with Graves disease. The CDR3 runs from the conserved cysteine through the conserved F or W. The order of the fields is D gene, clone size, V gene, CDR3 length, J gene, CDR3 protein, CDR3 DNA. D genes are given only for firm matches. For some rows the clone size is stated as once, few or many, or as a class when expanded; others skip it.

.	many	TRBV28	14	TRBJ1-1	CASSLGPPDTEAFF	TGTGCCAGCAGTTTAGGGCCGCCGGACACTGAAGCTTTCTTT
.	.	TRBV13	16	TRBJ2-7	CASSLGWVDLSYEQYF	TGTGCCAGCAGCTTAGGTTGGGTCGACTTATCCTACGAGCAGTACTTC
.	few	TRBV6-1	15	TRBJ2-1	CASSEWGRTYNEQFF	TGTGCCAGCAGTGAATGGGGGAGAACCTACAATGAGCAGTTCTTC
.	few	TRBV7-8	12	TRBJ2-7	CASSFSGNEQYF	TGTGCCAGCAGCTTTTCAGGGAACGAGCAGTACTTC
TRBD1	few	TRBV5-1	15	TRBJ1-3	CASSPRTGAGNTIYF	TGCGCCAGCAGCCCTCGGACAGGGGCAGGAAACACCATATATTTT
.	many	TRBV7-9	14	TRBJ1-4	CASSPLRVGEKLFF	TGTGCCAGCAGCCCACTCAGGGTTGGTGAAAAACTGTTTTTT
.	few	TRBV27	15	TRBJ1-3	CASSLSGGPGNTIYF	TGTGCCAGCAGTTTATCGGGGGGGCCGGGAAACACCATATATTTT
.	few	TRBV7-2	16	TRBJ2-7	CASSLVAGTTAYEQYF	TGTGCCAGCAGCTTAGTTGCCGGCACTACAGCCTACGAGCAGTACTTC
TRBD2	few	TRBV5-1	16	TRBJ2-7	CASSQYLAGGPVEQYF	TGCGCCAGCAGCCAATACCTAGCGGGAGGGCCGGTCGAGCAGTACTTC
.	few	TRBV15	14	TRBJ2-7	CATSRARAAYEQYF	TGTGCCACCAGCAGAGCGCGGGCCGCCTACGAGCAGTACTTC
.	many	TRBV11-2	15	TRBJ1-2	CASRKIQGPNYGYTF	TGTGCCAGCAGAAAAATTCAGGGACCTAACTATGGCTACACCTTC
.	.	TRBV7-9	14	TRBJ2-7	CASSLGRTTNEQYF	TGTGCCAGCAGCTTAGGGAGGACAACTAACGAGCAGTACTTC
.	many	TRBV11-2	13	TRBJ2-7	CASSSLTSYEQYF	TGTGCCAGCAGCTCCCTGACTAGTTACGAGCAGTACTTC
TRBD2	.	TRBV30	17	TRBJ2-1	CAWNLHRGGGTYNEQFF	TGTGCCTGGAACTTACACCGGGGCGGGGGTACCTACAATGAGCAGTTCTTC
.	.	TRBV19	14	TRBJ2-7	CASRASWADYEQYF	TGTGCCAGTAGGGCCTCCTGGGCGGACTACGAGCAGTACTTC
TRBD2	many	TRBV15	19	TRBJ2-7	CATSKGTRRKGLPSYEQYF	TGTGCCACCAGCAAGGGGACGAGGCGTAAGGGACTACCTTCCTACGAGCAGTACTTC
.	.	TRBV6-5	16	TRBJ2-7	CASSYSLTTSTYEQYF	TGTGCCAGCAGTTACTCGCTGACGACTTCAACCTACGAGCAGTACTTC
TRBD2	few	TRBV6-1	18	TRBJ2-7	CASSNSGSSGRRRYEQYF	TGTGCCAGCAGCAATAGCGGGAGTTCAGGTCGGAGGAGATACGAGCAGTACTTC
.	many	TRBV10-1	14	TRBJ2-7	CATSRETVPYEQYF	TGCGCCACCTCTAGAGAGACCGTACCCTACGAGCAGTACTTC
.	many	TRBV28	14	TRBJ1-2	CASRTQGGDYGYTF	TGTGCCAGCAGGACACAGGGAGGGGACTATGGCTACACCTTC
.	many	TRBV20-1	15	TRBJ2-5	CSASALDSLRGTQYF	TGCAGTGCTTCAGCCTTGGACTCACTTCGGGGGACCCAGTACTTC
TRBD1	many	TRBV28	14	TRBJ2-7	CASRGTGLSYEQYF	TGTGCCAGCAGGGGGACAGGGCTATCCTACGAGCAGTACTTC
.	.	TRBV10-2	13	TRBJ2-7	CASSVGGHYEQYF	TGCGCCAGCAGCGTAGGGGGACACTACGAGCAGTACTTC
.	.	TRBV7-3	15	TRBJ1-1	CASSLAEGQNTEAFF	TGTGCCAGCAGCTTAGCCGAGGGACAGAACACTGAAGCTTTCTTT
.	many	TRBV7-2	15	TRBJ1-1	CASSQQGQLATEAFF	TGTGCCAGCAGCCAGCAGGGCCAGCTGGCCACTGAAGCTTTCTTT
.	medium-sized	TRBV6-5	13	TRBJ1-5	CASSYQQGQPQHF	TGTGCCAGCAGTTACCAACAGGGACAGCCCCAGCATTTT
TRBD1	few	TRBV4-1	17	TRBJ1-4	CASSQILDRGKDEKLFF	TGCGCCAGCAGCCAAATCCTGGACAGGGGGAAAGATGAAAAACTGTTTTTT
.	few	TRBV28	15	TRBJ2-1	CASSLWGFDNNEQFF	TGTGCCAGCAGTTTATGGGGGTTCGATAACAATGAGCAGTTCTTC
TRBD1	many	TRBV12-3/TRBV12-4	14	TRBJ1-5	CASSRTGQGQPQHF	TGTGCCAGCAGTCGCACAGGACAGGGGCAGCCCCAGCATTTT
.	many	TRBV29-1	15	TRBJ2-7	CSVGPRGGVGYEQYF	TGCAGCGTTGGCCCGAGGGGGGGAGTGGGGTACGAGCAGTACTTC
.	few	TRBV27	16	TRBJ1-2	CASSPAAGQSNYGYTF	TGTGCCAGCTCTCCGGCAGCGGGTCAATCTAACTATGGCTACACCTTC
.	.	TRBV28	16	TRBJ2-1	CASSFRHYFVGNEQFF	TGTGCCAGCAGTTTCCGACATTACTTTGTGGGTAATGAGCAGTTCTTC
.	.	TRBV10-3	15	TRBJ1-2	CATKRAASPNYGYTF	TGTGCCACTAAAAGGGCGGCCTCTCCAAACTATGGCTACACCTTC
TRBD2	.	TRBV28	15	TRBJ2-1	CASSPLAGGPDEQFF	TGTGCCAGCAGTCCACTAGCGGGAGGGCCGGATGAGCAGTTCTTC
.	many	TRBV28	15	TRBJ2-5	CASSDKGLFVETQYF	TGTGCCAGCTCGGATAAGGGTTTGTTTGTCGAGACCCAGTACTTC
.	many	TRBV15	11	TRBJ2-5	CATSMAETQYF	TGTGCCACCAGCATGGCAGAGACCCAGTACTTC
.	.	TRBV18	15	TRBJ2-4	CASSPETPAKNIQYF	TGTGCCAGCTCACCCGAAACCCCAGCCAAAAACATTCAGTACTTC
.	many	TRBV11-2	13	TRBJ1-4	CATQAPYNEKLFF	TGTGCCACCCAGGCTCCTTATAATGAAAAACTGTTTTTT
TRBD2	few	TRBV10-1	17	TRBJ2-3	CASSESRSSGRKDTQYF	TGCGCCAGCAGTGAGTCGAGGTCTAGCGGGAGGAAAGATACGCAGTATTTT
.	many	TRBV12-3/TRBV12-4	12	TRBJ2-1	CASSLGGNEQFF	TGTGCCAGCAGCTTAGGGGGCAATGAGCAGTTCTTC
TRBD1	many	TRBV28	14	TRBJ1-5	CASRNRGPNQPQHF	TGTGCCAGCCGCAACAGGGGACCTAATCAGCCCCAGCATTTT
TRBD2	.	TRBV4-1	14	TRBJ2-7	CASRMASGSYEQYF	TGCGCCAGCAGAATGGCGAGCGGGAGCTACGAGCAGTACTTC
.	many	TRBV10-2	15	TRBJ2-2	CASSESTGNTGELFF	TGCGCCAGCAGTGAGTCGACAGGGAACACCGGGGAGCTGTTTTTT
TRBD1	.	TRBV24-1	17	TRBJ2-6	CATSDWDRSLRANVLTF	TGTGCCACCAGTGACTGGGACAGATCTCTGAGGGCCAACGTCCTGACTTTC
.	many	TRBV6-5	18	TRBJ1-5	CASSYSGRGTYSNQPQHF	TGTGCCAGCAGTTACTCGGGACGGGGGACTTATAGCAATCAGCCCCAGCATTTT
.	.	TRBV10-3	12	TRBJ2-7	CATRTQLLEQYF	TGTGCCACACGGACCCAACTTTTAGAGCAGTACTTC
TRBD1	many	TRBV6-1	14	TRBJ1-1	CASSPNRGPTEAFF	TGTGCCAGCAGCCCCAACAGGGGGCCCACTGAAGCTTTCTTT
.	many	TRBV7-2	14	TRBJ1-1	CASSTSPGNTEAFF	TGTGCCAGCAGCACTAGTCCCGGGAACACTGAAGCTTTCTTT
.	.	TRBV7-9	17	TRBJ2-2	CASSLISFRANTGELFF	TGTGCCAGCAGCTTGATTAGTTTCAGGGCGAACACCGGGGAGCTGTTTTTT